The subject of this entry is one T cell receptor (beta chain). Germline V CDR1 and CDR2: SGHVT, SQSDAQ. The CDR3 is 16 amino acids. After removal of 3 bases from V and 6 bases from J, the junction contained 13 bases not matched to a gene. The sample originates from a study of shared clonotypes between healthy human individuals. Profiled with immunoSEQ multiplex PCR; TCRdb holds only in-frame clones, not every one. The sample consists of around 200,000 clones, 90% to 95% of them appearing once. The chain joins TRBV7-4 to TRBJ2-7; 8 bases line up with TRBD2. Sequences were obtained from naive CD4+ T cells sorted from blood. Subset denoted: CD45RA+ positively selected. The TCR was taken from a woman aged 25 to 39 in good health. In DNA, the CDR3 is TGTGCCAGCAGCTTCGGAGGGATTAGCGGGATACGCGAGCAGTACTTC. Protein product: CASSFGGISGIREQYF.